The rows below give T cell receptor beta chains drawn from one sample of a study of cytotoxic CD8 clonotypes in ibrutinib-treated CLL. TCRdb's copy holds only in-frame clones and misses some; the assay was immunoSEQ multiplex PCR. The repertoire holds over 70,000 clones, with roughly 77% as singletons. The input for sequencing was PBMCs, taken after 12 months of ibrutinib treatment. The receptors originated from a human donor with chronic lymphocytic leukemia. Each CDR3 is given with its conserved first and last residue. The D gene is left open where the match is weak. Rows give clone size only sometimes, using once, few, many, or a class for an expanded clone.

>TRBV28|TRBJ1-2|-|-
TGTGCCAGCAGCCGACACACCAACTATGGCTACACCTTC
CASSRHTNYGYTF
>TRBV11-1|TRBJ2-3|-|-
TGTGCCAGCACCCAGAACAGGGGAGGCGATACGCAGTATTTT
CASTQNRGGDTQYF
>TRBV7-7|TRBJ2-5|TRBD1|-
TGTGCTAGCAGCTTGGGACAGGGGGCGAGGGAGACCCAGTACTTC
CASSLGQGARETQYF
>TRBV7-2|TRBJ2-7|TRBD2|many
TGTGCCAGCAGCGCCGGTCGACTAGCGGGAGCCCGCGAGCAGTACTTC
CASSAGRLAGAREQYF
>TRBV5-1|TRBJ1-4|TRBD1|-
TGCGCCAGCAGCTCCGACAGGGAAGATGAAAAACTGTTTTTT
CASSSDREDEKLFF
>TRBV7-8|TRBJ2-5|TRBD2|-
TGTGCCAGCACCGGTGGCGGGACTAGTGGGCGGGAGACCCAGTACTTC
CASTGGGTSGRETQYF
>TRBV18|TRBJ2-1|-|few
TGTGCCAGCTCACCAGGCGGTTCCCAAACCAATGAGCAGTTCTTC
CASSPGGSQTNEQFF
>TRBV7-2|TRBJ2-3|TRBD2|-
TGTGCCAGCAGCCACCCAGAGCGGGGGAACCATCCTAGCACAGATACGCAGTATTTT
CASSHPERGNHPSTDTQYF
>TRBV9|TRBJ2-7|-|-
TGTGCCAGCAGCCCGGGACACTGGGGATACGAGCAGTACTTC
CASSPGHWGYEQYF
>TRBV18|TRBJ2-7|-|-
TGTGCCAGCTCCCCCTCCTACTACGAGCAGTACTTC
CASSPSYYEQYF
>TRBV28|TRBJ2-7|-|-
TGTGCCACCAACCGCCGGGTACAGGGCCGAAGGGAGCAGTACTTC
CATNRRVQGRREQYF
>TRBV10-3|TRBJ2-7|-|-
TGTGCCATCAGTGAGTCCCCCTACGAGCAGTACTTC
CAISESPYEQYF
>TRBV7-2|TRBJ2-3|-|-
TGTGCCAGCAGCCAAGGCAGGGTGTGGTATTTT
CASSQGRVWYF
>TRBV5-1|TRBJ2-6|TRBD1|-
TGCGCCAGCAGCCGAAACACCCAGACAGGGCAAGGGGCCAACGTCCTGACTTTC
CASSRNTQTGQGANVLTF
>TRBV5-1|TRBJ2-3|-|few
TGCGCCAGCCGAGGACCGGGGACCACAGATACGCAGTATTTT
CASRGPGTTDTQYF
>TRBV28|TRBJ2-3|-|-
TGTGCCAGCAGTTTGGGGGCCGCACACACAGATACGCAGTATTTT
CASSLGAAHTDTQYF
>TRBV7-3|TRBJ2-1|-|-
TGTGCCAGCAGCCCGACCCGGACAGACAATGAGCAGTTCTTC
CASSPTRTDNEQFF
>TRBV6-1|TRBJ2-5|-|-
TGTGCCAGCAGTGAAGAGGGGGGGGAGACCCAGTACTTC
CASSEEGGETQYF
>TRBV7-9|TRBJ2-5|-|-
TGTGCCAGCAGCTTAGCGGGATTATCCCAGTACTTC
CASSLAGLSQYF
>TRBV2|TRBJ2-7|-|few
TGTGCCAGCAGTTCACACAAATCCACAGCGGTCGGCGAGCAGTACTTC
CASSSHKSTAVGEQYF
>TRBV11-2|TRBJ2-7|-|-
TGTGCCAGCAGCTTACCCCGGGGCGAGCAGTACTTC
CASSLPRGEQYF
>TRBV5-1|TRBJ1-2|TRBD1|few
TGCGCCAGCAGCGCTACAGGGGGCGCGGACTATGGCTACACCTTC
CASSATGGADYGYTF